This T cell receptor beta chain was captured by sequencing in a study of CXCR3-negative and CXCR3-positive naive CD8 T cells. About this clonotype: Its cognate antigen is unknown.

Study outcomes and limitations: Relative to memory CD8+ cells, whose diversity was much lower, both naive subsets had comparably high diversity.

cDNA libraries for TRB were generated by 5' RACE incorporating UMI labels. One entry per CDR3 protein, without DNA, is what TCRdb gives after re-calling the 5' RACE reads. Across about 40,000 distinct CDR3 sequences, the top ten clones capture 1.5% to 2% of the sample. This CDR3 region has 15 residues. Germline CDR1 and CDR2: MDHEN and SYDVKM. The TCR sequence derives from a human donor in good health. Some clones in this sample may be carry-over from other donors' samples. The J gene is TRBJ2-1, the V gene TRBV28. Sequences were obtained from naive CXCR3- CD8+ T cells from blood. The subset is: CD45RO-CCR7+CD27+CD95- naive CD8+ T cells lacking CXCR3 (TNR3-). The CDR3: CASSYVKRSYNEQFF.